The T cell receptor beta chain described here comes from a study of blood T cell repertoires in COVID-19. The CDR3 loop spans 14 amino acids. The J segment lost 5 bases and the V segment lost 3 bases, leaving 5 bases of the junction unmatched. Germline CDR1 SGHRS, CDR2 YFSETQ. Per the original methods: Reference gene primer amplification gave nucleated cell count estimates. Sequencing was performed with immunoSEQ multiplex PCR; in TCRdb, only in-frame clones are kept and a portion is missing. V and J calls and clone size are as listed in that table; D and trimming were resolved from the DNA. This sample yields 50,000 to 65,000 clones, of which approximately 92% are seen a single time; around 5% belongs to the top ten.

The sequence was collected from a man aged 60 to 69 with active COVID-19. The source material was peripheral blood. The V call is TRBV5-1, the J call TRBJ2-1, with TRBD1 identical over 7 bases. CDR3 nucleotide sequence: TGCGCCAGCAGCTCGGCCCAGGGGGACAATGAGCAGTTCTTC. Protein product: CASSSAQGDNEQFF.